Listed here are 27 T cell receptor beta chains from one sample, sequenced in a study of synovial regulatory T cells in juvenile arthritis (dated by TCRdb to between 2014 and 2017). Libraries were prepared through the immunoSEQ multiplex PCR assay. Entries here come from immuneACCESS through TCRdb and include only in-frame sequences with V and J called. Some clones fail to appear in such tables; in the studies checked, an unresolved V gene covers under half of the shortfall, and the cause of the remainder is unknown. The data table for this sample lists 7,500 to 10,000 clones. Clones ranked in the top ten supply around 1.1% of the sample. Specimen: Treg cells from blood. What this sample's cell subset or site label stands for: remaining (HLA-DR-negative) circulating blood Treg cells. These receptors were collected from a donor aged 2 to 35 with juvenile idiopathic arthritis.

The genes are TRBV5-6 and TRBJ2-7. The CDR3 totals 15 residues. Only the protein sequence is given. Germline assignment: CDR1 SGHDT and CDR2 YYEEEE. The chain's CDR3 is CASSLKVVVDGDQYF.

V usage is TRBV19 and J usage is TRBJ2-7; TCRdb's D call, TRBD2, is unchecked because there is no DNA. The CDR3 has 14 residues. No DNA sequence is on record. CDR1 LNHDA and CDR2 SQIVND come from the germline V gene (reference sequence). The CDR3 loop reads CASSPRVDAREQYF.

V gene TRBV11-2 combines with J gene TRBJ2-7; the D call of TRBD2 rests on TCRdb alone, since no DNA is present to check it. Germline-derived CDR1 and CDR2 are SGHAT and FQNNGV. The CDR3 has 18 residues. Only the protein sequence is given. CDR3 residues: CASSSPRGASGRAHEQYF.

The chain employs TRBV11-3 and TRBJ2-7; without DNA, the TCRdb call of TRBD1 cannot be checked. From germline, CDR1 is SGHNT and CDR2 YENEEA. The CDR3 totals 14 residues. No DNA is given. The CDR3 region is CASSAGTGVNEQYF.

The V call is TRBV19, the J call TRBJ2-7; no DNA is available, so the TRBD2 call from TCRdb remains unchecked. Germline-derived CDR1 and CDR2 are LNHDA and SQIVND (reference sequence). The CDR3 loop spans 17 amino acids. No DNA sequence was recorded. The CDR3 protein is CASSMGLAVGWGYEQYF.

V is TRBV5-1 and J is TRBJ1-1; as DNA is missing, the TRBD1 call by TCRdb cannot be tested. The CDR3 runs 19 residues. No DNA appears here. Germline V gene data show CDR1 as SGHRS and CDR2 as YFSETQ. The chain's CDR3 is CASSLGSLRTLTLNTEAFF.

This chain uses TRBV4-2 with TRBJ2-1; the D call from TCRdb, TRBD2, cannot be confirmed without DNA. The CDR3 covers 13 residues. No DNA was logged. Per the germline V gene, CDR1 is LGHNA and CDR2 is YNFKEQ. CDR3 protein: CASSPLRGNEQFF.

The chain combines TRBV27 with TRBJ2-1; TCRdb proposes TRBD2, but this gene call is untestable without DNA. The length of the CDR3 is 14 residues. There is no recorded DNA. Looked up from germline, CDR1 is MNHEY and CDR2 is SMNVEV (reference sequence). CDR3 in amino acids: CASSRGFSYNEQFF.

CDR3 sequence: CASSLALATLGEQYF. The rearrangement links TRBV5-4 to TRBJ2-7; TCRdb's D call of TRBD2 is untestable without DNA. Germline CDR1 is SGHNT and CDR2 is YYREEE (reference sequence). The CDR3 sequence is 15 residues long. No coding sequence is recorded.

The chain is built from TRBV28 and TRBJ2-1; TCRdb reports TRBD2, a call that lacks DNA to check it against. The CDR3 covers 13 residues. This entry has no DNA. The germline V gene encodes CDR1 MDHEN and CDR2 SYDVKM. CDR3 loop: CALSKRPYNEQFF.

This sequence joins TRBV9 and TRBJ2-7; TCRdb returns TRBD2, unconfirmable since there is no DNA. Germline assignment: CDR1 SGDLS and CDR2 YYNGEE. The CDR3 has 18 residues. No coding sequence is recorded. The CDR3 is CASSPSGKPGLLPTEQYF. The whole variable domain, filled in from reference TRBV9 and TRBJ2-7, reads DSGVTQTPKHLITATGQRVTLRCSPRSGDLSVYWYQQSLDQGLQFLIQYYNGEERAKGNILERFSAQQFPDLHSELNLSSLELGDSALYFCASSPSGKPGLLPTEQYFGPGTRLTVT.

This clone is identified as medium-sized from frequency. The chain employs TRBV19 and TRBJ2-2; TCRdb reports TRBD1, a call that lacks DNA to check it against. This CDR3 is 15 amino acids long. No DNA sequence is on record. In germline, CDR1 is LNHDA, CDR2 SQIVND (reference sequence). The CDR3 spells CASSSGQSITGELFF.

The chain employs TRBV7-9 and TRBJ1-3. CDR3 size: 13 residues. DNA was not recorded. Germline V gene sequence: CDR1 SEHNR, CDR2 FQNEAQ (reference sequence). CDR3 in amino acids: CASSLGSRNTIYF.

This clone is deemed medium-sized (0.01 to 0.1%) by its frequency. The chain is built from TRBV19 and TRBJ1-3. CDR3 length equals 14 residues. The DNA is not on file. The V gene's germline CDR1 is LNHDA and CDR2 SQIVND (reference sequence). Here the CDR3 reads CAPIDRSAGNTIYF.

The rearrangement uses TRBV19 and TRBJ1-3. The CDR3 has 16 amino acids. DNA for this receptor is not on file. From germline, CDR1 is LNHDA and CDR2 SQIVND (reference sequence). Here the CDR3 reads CASSHLDLYSGNTIYF.

J is TRBJ2-7 and V is TRBV18. The CDR3 sequence is 12 residues long. The DNA is unrecorded. The germline gives CDR1 KGHSH, CDR2 LQKENI. The chain's CDR3 is CASSQGAYEQYF.

This sequence joins TRBV18 and TRBJ1-5; lacking DNA, the TRBD1 call made by TCRdb goes unchecked. From germline, CDR1 is KGHSH and CDR2 LQKENI. The CDR3 spans 16 residues. DNA was not recorded. CDR3 region: CASSVGTGVSNQPQHF.

The chain recombines TRBV7-6 with TRBJ2-7; without DNA, the TCRdb call of TRBD2 cannot be checked. Per the germline V gene, CDR1 is SGHVS and CDR2 is FNYEAQ. The CDR3 sequence is 14 residues long. The DNA sequence is not available. CDR3 residues: CASSFKPSALEQYF.

The chain is built from TRBV5-8 and TRBJ2-7; the D call of TRBD2 rests on TCRdb alone, since no DNA is present to check it. CDR3 length: 15 residues. A DNA sequence was not provided. Germline assignment: CDR1 SGHTS and CDR2 YDEGEE. CDR3 region: CASSFRLAGSYEQYF.

The V and J genes are TRBV2 and TRBJ1-1. The CDR3 has 10 residues. No nucleotide data were recorded. Germline loops: CDR1 SNHLY, CDR2 FYNNEI. CDR3 in amino acids: CASSPRGAFF.

The chain uses TRBV19 and TRBJ1-5; no DNA is available, so the TRBD1 call from TCRdb remains unchecked. The CDR3 is made up of 15 amino acids. A DNA sequence was not provided. The V gene's germline CDR1 is LNHDA and CDR2 SQIVND (reference sequence). CDR3 protein: CASKDIFNGNQPQHF. Supplemented by reference TRBV19 and TRBJ1-5, the full variable domain reads DGGITQSPKYLFRKEGQNVTLSCEQNLNHDAMYWYRQDPGQGLRLIYYSQIVNDFQKGDIAEGYSVSREKKESFPLTVTSAQKNPTAFYLCASKDIFNGNQPQHFGDGTRLSIL.

J is TRBJ1-5 and V is TRBV5-1. Germline lookup yields CDR1 SGHRS and CDR2 YFSETQ. This CDR3 is 15 amino acids long. A DNA sequence was not provided. Here the CDR3 reads CASSLAGGGNQPQHF.

This rearrangement joins TRBV5-4 to TRBJ2-1; TCRdb reports TRBD2, a call that lacks DNA to check it against. Germline CDR1 reads SGHNT; CDR2 reads YYREEE (reference sequence). This CDR3 region has 17 residues. A DNA sequence was not provided. The CDR3 loop reads CASSFLPSGFSYNEQFF.

The chain joins TRBV19 to TRBJ1-5. The CDR3 runs 15 residues. Nucleotide data are not available. CDR1 and CDR2 (germline): LNHDA, SQIVND (reference sequence). The CDR3 loop is CASSPLGRSNQPQHF.

V is TRBV6-1 and J is TRBJ2-1; TCRdb designates TRBD1, a call that cannot be tested without DNA. The CDR3 runs 15 residues. No nucleotide data were recorded. From germline, CDR1 is MNHNS and CDR2 SASEGT. The CDR3 loop reads CASTDTGEGYNEQFF.

This chain's CDR3 is CASSQAQGGYGYTF. The chain recombines TRBV4-1 with TRBJ1-2. Germline loops: CDR1 MGHRA, CDR2 YSYEKL. The CDR3 has 14 residues. No DNA has been recorded.

The J gene is TRBJ1-2, the V gene TRBV25-1; TCRdb reports TRBD1, a call that lacks DNA to check it against. Germline V gives CDR1 MGHDK, CDR2 SYGVNS. CDR3 length equals 13 residues. No DNA sequence is on record. Here the CDR3 reads CASGLSGSGGYTF.